Below are 28 T cell receptor beta chains sequenced from a single sample in a study of blood T cells in healthy people across ages. The authors ran a second PCR of 7 to 11 cycles using a sample-barcoded 5' primer and a J-beta primer mix. Via MiXCR, TCRdb re-called the 5' RACE reads, giving one row per CDR3 protein. Altogether fewer than 900,000 distinct CDR3 sequences are present, approximately 39% being singletons, with the ten largest covering 20% to 25%. The material sequenced was blood. The receptors shown here come from a woman aged 60-75 years in good health.

V gene TRBV27 combines with J gene TRBJ1-2, with a weak D call TRBD1 (6 bases). Trimming shortened V by 3 bases and J by 9 bases, and 14 bases separated the two germline ends. This CDR3 contains 13 residues. Germline V gene data show CDR1 as MNHEY and CDR2 as SMNVEV (reference sequence). CDR3 sequence (DNA): TGTGCCAGCAGTTTTGGTCAGGGGAGTAGCTACACCTTC. Protein sequence: CASSFGQGSSYTF.

Note on this clonotype: As the CDR3 is not closed by the conserved phenylalanine or tryptophan, this likely results from a read error. This sequence joins TRBV20-1 and TRBJ2-1; 8 bases are a match to TRBD2. CDR1 and CDR2 (germline): DFQATT, SNEGSKA (reference sequence). This CDR3 has 15 residues. Trimming at V came to 1 base and at J to 8 bases, leaving 10 bases not matched to a gene. The CDR3 DNA reads TGCAGTGCTAGAGCCCCTGCGGGAGGCATAGATGAGCAGTTCTTA. Translation: CSARAPAGGIDEQFL.

This clonotype was detected a few times. The chain uses TRBV5-1 and TRBJ1-2; 10 bases fit TRBD1. V lost 0 bases and J lost 4; bases outside the gene matches: 3. This CDR3 contains 15 residues. Germline CDR1 reads SGHRS; CDR2 reads YFSETQ. The CDR3 sequence: CASSLGTGGIYGYTF. In DNA form, the CDR3 reads TGCGCCAGCAGCTTGGGGACAGGGGGAATCTATGGCTACACCTTC.

J is TRBJ2-7 and V is TRBV5-1; TRBD2 aligns across 9 bases. Germline V gene lookup returns CDR1 SGHRS and CDR2 YFSETQ. With 7 bases clipped from V and 8 bases from J, the junction kept 16 bases outside the gene matches. This CDR3 comprises 15 residues. Here the CDR3 reads CASAPSGLAGKQQYF. The CDR3 region has the DNA TGCGCCAGCGCCCCGAGTGGGCTAGCGGGAAAGCAGCAGTACTTC.

This clonotype was counted between two and nine times. The chain carries TRBV12-3 or TRBV12-4 and TRBJ2-7; D gene ambiguous. This CDR3 is 13 amino acids long. Deletions cut 5 bases from V and 3 bases from J, with 11 bases between. CDR3 DNA: TGTGCCAGCAGTGGAAGGCACCACTACGAGCAGTACTTC. Its protein is CASSGRHHYEQYF.

This clonotype came up a few times. The rearrangement uses TRBV6-1 and TRBJ2-4; D is ambiguous. This CDR3 is built from 13 residues. The germline gives CDR1 MNHNS, CDR2 SASEGT. Trimming removed 2 bases at V and 12 bases at J, with 14 bases between. The CDR3, as DNA: TGTGCCAGCAGTGAACCGAAAGAGGTTGGTCAGTACTTC. Protein product: CASSEPKEVGQYF.

The chain carries TRBV20-1 and TRBJ2-1, with 11 bases aligning to TRBD2. Germline assignment: CDR1 DFQATT and CDR2 SNEGSKA (reference sequence). The CDR3 covers 15 residues. J gave up 7 bases and V 1 base, and 6 bases lay outside the gene matches. Here the CDR3 DNA reads TGCAGTGCTAGAGGTTTTAGCGGGGGGGAAAATGAGCAGTTCTTC. Its translation is CSARGFSGGENEQFF.

The chain recombines TRBV14 with TRBJ2-7, with 8 bases lining up with TRBD2. Germline loops: CDR1 SGHDN, CDR2 FVKESK. V shed 2 bases, J shed 3 bases, and the junction held 15 bases outside the gene matches. The CDR3 is 18 amino acids. CDR3 in amino acids: CASSQSLAGPRAGYEQYF. CDR3 in DNA: TGTGCCAGCAGCCAATCTCTAGCGGGCCCCCGGGCCGGCTACGAGCAGTACTTC.

The chain couples TRBV20-1 to TRBJ2-3; TRBD2 agrees at 15 bases. From germline, CDR1 is DFQATT and CDR2 SNEGSKA (reference sequence). This CDR3 is 20 amino acids long. J was trimmed by 2 bases and V by 5 bases; bases with no gene match: 17. CDR3 sequence (DNA): TGCAGTGCTTACCCGGGACTAGCGGGAGGAAGGGGGGGTCTCACAGATACGCAGTATTTT. The encoded protein is CSAYPGLAGGRGGLTDTQYF.

The chain employs TRBV7-8 and TRBJ2-6; D is unclear. CDR1 is SGHVS and CDR2 is FQNEAQ in the germline V gene. This CDR3 is 14 amino acids long. Trimming removed 10 bases from V and 0 bases from J, with 10 bases in between. The CDR3, as DNA: TGTGCCATCCAGCCGGCCTCTGGGGCCAACGTCCTGACTTTC. Residues: CAIQPASGANVLTF.

This chain links TRBV20-1 with TRBJ2-5; D might be TRBD1 (6 bases). The germline CDR1 and CDR2 sequences are DFQATT and SNEGSKA (reference sequence). CDR3 size: 13 residues. Trimming stripped 0 bases from V and 13 bases from J, with 18 bases between. The CDR3 region is CSARDLRQDGVYF. The CDR3 coding sequence is TGCAGTGCTAGAGATCTCCGACAGGACGGCGTGTACTTC.

The chain employs TRBV13 and TRBJ1-4; 8 bases align to TRBD1. This CDR3 is built from 15 residues. Trimming at V came to 6 bases and at J to 7 bases, leaving 10 bases not matched to a gene. CDR1 PRHDT and CDR2 FYEKMQ come from the germline V gene (reference sequence). CDR3 region: CASRERDRWGEKLFF. The CDR3 DNA is TGTGCCAGCAGGGAGCGGGACAGGTGGGGTGAAAAACTGTTTTTT. Variable domain in full (rest from reference TRBV13 and TRBJ1-4): AAGVIQSPRHLIKEKRETATLKCYPIPRHDTVYWYQQGPGQDPQFLISFYEKMQSDKGSIPDRFSAQQFSDYHSELNMSSLELGDSALYFCASRERDRWGEKLFFGSGTQLSVL.

A single count supports this clonotype. The junction and the germline gene differ at one end; a read error may be behind it. J is TRBJ2-7 and V is TRBV15, with a possible D match to TRBD1 (6 bases). Germline V gives CDR1 LNHNV, CDR2 YYDKDF (reference sequence). This CDR3 region has 15 residues. CDR3 in amino acids: CAASARTDFSYEQYF. The CDR3 DNA reads as TGTGCCGCCAGCGCGAGGACAGATTTTTCCTACGAGCAGTACTTC.

In this sample, this clonotype turned up many times. V and J are TRBV20-1 and TRBJ2-4, with 8 nucleotides matching TRBD2. The end of the DNA fits TRBJ2-7 better, so the J call may be wrong. The V gene's germline CDR1 is DFQATT and CDR2 SNEGSKA (reference sequence). The CDR3 consists of 13 residues. CDR3 residues: CSASSGDVYEQYF. In DNA, the CDR3 is TGCAGTGCTAGTAGCGGGGATGTTTACGAGCAGTACTTC.

The rearrangement links TRBV6-5 to TRBJ2-7; D tentatively reads TRBD1 or TRBD2 (5 bases each). The J call may be in error: the DNA end matches TRBJ2-5 better. Germline loops: CDR1 MNHEY, CDR2 SVGAGI. The CDR3 totals 14 residues. CDR3 in amino acids: CATFPHLGGETQYF. The CDR3 DNA reads as TGTGCCACCTTCCCGCACCTTGGGGGAGAGACCCAGTACTTC.

J is TRBJ2-7 and V is TRBV20-1, with TRBD2 matching over 13 bases. Germline V gives CDR1 DFQATT, CDR2 SNEGSKA (reference sequence). There are 15 residues in the CDR3. V shed 6 bases and J 2 bases; nucleotides not matched to a gene: 7. CDR3 loop: CSAEAGLAGPYEQYF. The CDR3 nucleotides read TGCAGTGCCGAGGCGGGACTAGCGGGGCCCTACGAGCAGTACTTC.

The rearrangement links TRBV20-1 to TRBJ2-1; TRBD2 aligns across 13 bases. This CDR3 comprises 16 residues. V was clipped by 5 bases and J by 0 bases; unmatched bases: 4. Germline V gene sequence: CDR1 DFQATT, CDR2 SNEGSKA (reference sequence). The CDR3 here is CSAWTSGGPSYNEQFF. CDR3 in DNA: TGCAGTGCTTGGACTAGCGGGGGACCCTCCTACAATGAGCAGTTCTTC.

The rearrangement links TRBV4-2 to TRBJ1-2, with a possible D match to TRBD1 (6 bases). From germline, CDR1 is LGHNA and CDR2 YNFKEQ. V lost 8 bases and J 8 bases, leaving 15 bases between the germline ends. The CDR3 runs to 12 residues. CDR3: CASGGPPGGYTF. CDR3 bases: TGTGCCAGCGGGGGGCCGCCGGGAGGCTACACCTTC.

The CDR3 nucleotides read TGTGCCAGCAGCTTAGCGGGACTACCAGATACGCAGTATTTT. Amino acid sequence: CASSLAGLPDTQYF. The chain recombines TRBV7-2 with TRBJ2-3, with 7 nucleotides matching TRBD2. Germline values: CDR1 SGHTA, CDR2 FQGNSA. Trimming removed 0 bases from V and 4 bases from J; junction bases left unmatched: 1. The CDR3 extends over 14 amino acids.

The chain recombines TRBV18 with TRBJ2-1, with 13 bases fitting TRBD2. Germline V gene data show CDR1 as KGHSH and CDR2 as LQKENI. CDR3 length: 16 residues. V lost 0 bases and J lost 5; bases outside the gene matches: 1. CDR3 sequence: CASSPPLAGGNNEQFF. CDR3 nucleotide sequence: TGTGCCAGCTCACCACCACTAGCGGGGGGGAACAATGAGCAGTTCTTC.

Turning to this clonotype: Germline is not matched at one junction end, which may reflect a read error. The chain is built from TRBV5-1 and TRBJ1-2, with D unclear. The CDR3 spans 13 residues. The germline CDR1 and CDR2 sequences are SGHRS and YFSETQ. The DNA for the CDR3 is TGCGCCAGCAGCTTTGAAACTAACTATGGCTACACCTTT. Protein product: CASSFETNYGYTF.

The J gene is TRBJ2-1, the V gene TRBV6-6, with D possibly matching TRBD1 (5 bases). The length of the CDR3 is 13 residues. V shed 5 bases and J shed 7 bases, with 12 bases lying between them. In germline, CDR1 is MNHNY, CDR2 SVGAGI (reference sequence). CDR3 nucleotides: TGTGCCAGCAGTCCTTTACAGGAGAATGAGCAGTTCTTC. Translation gives CASSPLQENEQFF.

This CDR3 reads CASSQGQDKNIQYF. DNA of the CDR3: TGTGCCAGCAGCCAAGGACAGGACAAAAACATTCAGTACTTC. This chain joins TRBV3-1 and TRBJ2-4, with TRBD1 as a possible D gene (6 bases). The length of the CDR3 is 14 residues. Per germline, CDR1 LGHDT and CDR2 YNNKEL (reference sequence). The V end lost 1 base, the J end lost 3 bases, and 7 bases lay between the germline ends.

The chain joins TRBV4-3 to TRBJ2-2; 9 nucleotides line up with TRBD2. The CDR3 is 19 residues long. With V trimmed by 1 base and J by 1 base, 10 bases remained unmatched. Germline CDR1 and CDR2: LGHNA and YSLEER. In DNA form, the CDR3 reads TGCGCCAGCAGCCAAGCCCGTGATAGCGGGAGAGGGAACACCGGGGAGCTGTTTTTT. As protein: CASSQARDSGRGNTGELFF.

This clonotype showed up many times. The V and J genes are TRBV7-2 and TRBJ2-4, with D uncertain. Trimming stripped 1 base from V and 1 base from J, with 8 bases between. Germline values: CDR1 SGHTA, CDR2 FQGNSA. This CDR3 is 15 amino acids long. The CDR3 DNA follows: TGTGCCAGCAGCTTAGGCGAGTTGGCCAAAAACATTCAGTACTTC. Protein product: CASSLGELAKNIQYF.

The chain carries TRBV5-1 and TRBJ2-5, with D possibly matching TRBD2 (6 bases). V lost 4 bases to trimming and J lost 11 bases, with 12 bases between them. Germline CDR1 and CDR2: SGHRS and YFSETQ. This CDR3 has 11 amino acids. CDR3 nucleotides: TGCGCCAGCAGCGGGGACTTACAGCAGTACTTC. Translation gives CASSGDLQQYF.

V is TRBV7-3 and J is TRBJ1-2; D is unclear. The CDR3 is 15 residues long. Germline values: CDR1 SGHTA, CDR2 FQGTGA. V gave up 3 bases and J gave up 5 bases, with 16 bases separating them. DNA of the CDR3: TGTGCCAGCAGCTTTTCCCCCGGCCCGGGGTATGGCTACACCTTC. Encoded protein: CASSFSPGPGYGYTF.

This clonotype was picked up a small number of times. This chain links TRBV11-3 with TRBJ2-1, with D unclear. The J call is uncertain, as TRBJ2-7 better fits the DNA end. The CDR3 consists of 14 residues. Germline CDR1 reads SGHNT; CDR2 reads YENEEA. CDR3 sequence: CASSLQSSYNEQYF. For the CDR3, the DNA is TGTGCCAGCAGCTTACAGAGCTCCTACAATGAGCAGTACTTC.